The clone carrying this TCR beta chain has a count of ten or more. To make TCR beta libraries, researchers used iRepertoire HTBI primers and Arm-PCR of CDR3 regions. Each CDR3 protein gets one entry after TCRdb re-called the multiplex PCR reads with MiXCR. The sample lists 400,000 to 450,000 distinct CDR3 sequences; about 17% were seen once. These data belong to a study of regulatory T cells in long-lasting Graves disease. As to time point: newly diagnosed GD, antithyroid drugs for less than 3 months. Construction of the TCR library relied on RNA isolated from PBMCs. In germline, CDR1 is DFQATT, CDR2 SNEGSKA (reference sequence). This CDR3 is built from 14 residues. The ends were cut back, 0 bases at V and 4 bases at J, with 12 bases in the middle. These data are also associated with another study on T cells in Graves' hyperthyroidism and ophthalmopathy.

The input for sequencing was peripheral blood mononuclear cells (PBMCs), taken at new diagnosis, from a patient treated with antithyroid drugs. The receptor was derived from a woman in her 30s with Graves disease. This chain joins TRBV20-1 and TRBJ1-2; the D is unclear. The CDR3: CSARDIRSAYGYTF. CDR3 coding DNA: TGCAGTGCTAGAGATATAAGATCTGCCTATGGCTACACCTTC.